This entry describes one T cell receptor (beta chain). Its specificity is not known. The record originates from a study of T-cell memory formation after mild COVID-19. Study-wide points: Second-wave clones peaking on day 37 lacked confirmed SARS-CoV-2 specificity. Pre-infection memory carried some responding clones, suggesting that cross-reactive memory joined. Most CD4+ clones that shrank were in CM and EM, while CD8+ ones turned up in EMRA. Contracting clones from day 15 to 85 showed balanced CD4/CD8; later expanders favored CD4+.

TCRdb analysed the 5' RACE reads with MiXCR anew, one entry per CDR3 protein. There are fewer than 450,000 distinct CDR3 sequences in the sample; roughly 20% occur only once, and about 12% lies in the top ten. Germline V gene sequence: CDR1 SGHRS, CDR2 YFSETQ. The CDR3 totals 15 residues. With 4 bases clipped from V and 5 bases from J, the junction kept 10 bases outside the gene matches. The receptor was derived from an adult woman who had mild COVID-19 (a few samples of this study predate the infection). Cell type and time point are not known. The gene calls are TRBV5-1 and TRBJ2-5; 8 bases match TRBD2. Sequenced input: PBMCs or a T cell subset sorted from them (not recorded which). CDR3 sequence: CASSLDGTRVETQYF. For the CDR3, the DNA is TGCGCCAGCAGCCTAGACGGGACTAGAGTGGAGACCCAGTACTTC.